This TCR beta chain is drawn from a study of blood T cell repertoires in COVID-19. The CDR3 covers 15 residues. With 2 bases clipped from V and 1 base from J, the junction kept 6 bases outside the gene matches. Germline lookup yields CDR1 GTSNPN and CDR2 SVGIG (reference sequence). Sequencing used immunoSEQ multiplex PCR; TCRdb keeps in-frame clones, though not all of them. The profile shows around 260,000 clones, around nine tenths of them singletons. The sequenced material came from peripheral blood. This sequence originates from a woman in her fifties or sixties with COVID-19, enrolled during active disease. The chain carries TRBV30 and TRBJ2-3, with 7 bases aligning to TRBD2. CDR3: CAWSLGGWGTDTQYF. The DNA of the CDR3 is TGTGCCTGGAGTCTCGGGGGGTGGGGCACAGATACGCAGTATTTT. The full variable domain, its missing parts supplied by reference TRBV30 and TRBJ2-3, is SQTIHQWPATLVQPVGSPLSLECTVEGTSNPNLYWYRQAAGRGLQLLFYSVGIGQISSEVPQNLSASRPQDRQFILSSKKLLLSDSGFYLCAWSLGGWGTDTQYFGPGTRLTVL.